The T cell receptor (beta chain) described here comes from a study of beta chain features in type 1 diabetes. Germline lookup yields CDR1 SGHVS and CDR2 FQNEAQ. The CDR3 spans 14 residues. V lost 2 bases and J 3 bases, leaving 9 bases between the germline ends. cDNA synthesis used the whole RNA isolate, giving expressed TCRB sequences. The assay was immunoSEQ multiplex PCR, and TCRdb's table has in-frame clones only and misses some. The sample includes around 140,000 clones, 7% to 10% of them seen just once. Using CD45RO/CCR7/CD25/CD127/CD95/CD27, CD4+ naive, central memory, regulatory and stem cell-like memory cells were sorted. Broader study findings: TCRB CDR3 length was moderately but significantly reduced in all four CD4+ subsets of Type 1 diabetes patients.

A remark on this clone: Its antigen is still unknown.

This clonotype originated in a man aged 25-45 years with type 1 diabetes. The V gene is TRBV7-8, the J gene TRBJ2-3; D is possibly TRBD2 (6 bases). The sequencing sample was made of central memory CD4+ T cells from blood. The CDR3 sequence: CASSLLEGTDTQYF. In DNA form, the CDR3 reads TGTGCCAGCAGCTTATTGGAGGGAACAGATACGCAGTATTTT.